This section outlines one T cell receptor (beta chain) sequence together with its context. What it binds is not known. What was amplified from RNA transcripts were TCR beta CDR3 regions. TCR CDR3 regions were first amplified by RT-PCR with HTBI primers. TCRdb recomputed calls from the multiplex PCR reads with MiXCR, one row per CDR3 protein. The sample contains about 600,000 distinct CDR3 sequences, about 16% of which appear only once. These data originate in a study of T cells in Graves' hyperthyroidism and ophthalmopathy. Study background: The initial diagnosis was the point when peripheral blood was collected, ahead of any treatment. Study-level findings and limits: Blood held most thyroid clonotypes expanded above 0.001 frequency.

Germline CDR1 is DFQATT and CDR2 is SNEGSKA (reference sequence). V shed 2 bases and J shed 5 bases, with 10 bases lying between them. The CDR3 runs 13 residues. This TCR was recovered from a woman aged 40 to 55 with Graves' ophthalmopathy. This rearrangement joins TRBV20-1 to TRBJ2-4, with a possible D match to TRBD1 (6 bases). Sequencing input: blood. The CDR3 loop is CSARLGAQNIQYF. The CDR3 DNA sequence: TGCAGTGCTAGACTGGGGGCGCAAAACATTCAGTACTTC.